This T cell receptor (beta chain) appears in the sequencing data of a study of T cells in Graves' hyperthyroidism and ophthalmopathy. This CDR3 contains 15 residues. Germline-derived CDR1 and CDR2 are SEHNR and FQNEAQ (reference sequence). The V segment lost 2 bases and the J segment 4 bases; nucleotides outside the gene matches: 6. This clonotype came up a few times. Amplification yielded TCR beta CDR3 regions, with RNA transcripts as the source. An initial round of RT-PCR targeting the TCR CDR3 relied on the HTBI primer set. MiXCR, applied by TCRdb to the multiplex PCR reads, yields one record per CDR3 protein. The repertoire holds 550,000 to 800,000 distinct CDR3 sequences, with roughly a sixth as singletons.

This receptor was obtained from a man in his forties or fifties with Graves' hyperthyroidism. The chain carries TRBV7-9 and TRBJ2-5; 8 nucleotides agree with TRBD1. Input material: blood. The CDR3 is CASSLLSGGRETQYF. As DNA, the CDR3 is TGTGCCAGCAGCTTATTGTCAGGGGGCCGAGAGACCCAGTACTTC.